The rows below give T cell receptor beta chains drawn from one sample of a study of blood T cell repertoires in COVID-19. Assay: immunoSEQ multiplex PCR; the TCRdb copy retains only in-frame clones and omits some. The sample contains roughly 300,000 clones, 88% of which appear only once. Sequenced input: peripheral blood. These receptors were obtained from a man younger than 35 with active or convalescent COVID-19. Both conserved end residues are part of each CDR3. The D gene is left open where the match is weak. Where a row states a size, it is once, few, many or the class of an expanded clone; other rows omit it.

D	V	J	size	CDR3	DNA
TRBD2	TRBV7-9	TRBJ2-7	once	CASSSRRGTSDSYEQYF	TGTGCCAGCAGCTCTCGTCGGGGGACTAGCGACTCCTACGAGCAGTACTTC
TRBD1	TRBV2	TRBJ2-6	.	CASFGQGLRSGANVLTF	TGTGCCAGCTTCGGACAGGGGCTACGCTCTGGGGCCAACGTCCTGACTTTC
.	TRBV29-1	TRBJ2-1	many	CSVVRGAVGNEQFF	TGCAGCGTTGTCCGGGGGGCAGTGGGCAATGAGCAGTTCTTC
TRBD1	TRBV5-4	TRBJ1-2	.	CASSYRQGAGGYTF	TGTGCCAGCAGCTACCGACAGGGGGCGGGTGGCTACACCTTC
.	TRBV5-6	TRBJ1-2	.	CASSDGLAALPHGYTF	TGTGCCAGCAGCGATGGACTGGCGGCCCTCCCGCATGGCTACACCTTC
TRBD2	TRBV10-3	TRBJ2-2	.	CAITTGTSGGETNTGELFF	TGTGCCATCACCACAGGGACTAGCGGGGGGGAAACGAACACCGGGGAGCTGTTTTTT
.	TRBV11-2	TRBJ1-2	once	CASSLVGGEANYTF	TGTGCCAGCAGCTTAGTCGGGGGGGAGGCGAACTACACCTTC
.	TRBV6-2/TRBV6-3	TRBJ1-2	few	CASSPTEGRVGGYTF	TGTGCCAGCAGCCCAACGGAGGGCAGGGTCGGAGGCTACACCTTC
.	TRBV3-1/TRBV3-2	TRBJ2-7	.	CASSPAGVSSYEQYF	TGTGCCAGCAGTCCGGCCGGGGTAAGCTCCTACGAGCAGTACTTC
.	TRBV20-1	TRBJ2-1	.	CSGHRGKEQFF	TGCAGTGGGCACCGGGGTAAAGAGCAGTTCTTC
.	TRBV11-2	TRBJ1-1	.	CASSLDHNQAFF	TGTGCCAGCAGCTTAGACCACAACCAAGCTTTCTTT
.	TRBV10-2	TRBJ1-4	.	CASSDGYATNEKLFF	TGCGCCAGCAGTGACGGGTATGCAACTAATGAAAAACTGTTTTTT
.	TRBV6-5	TRBJ1-5	.	CASSYSRGDQPQHF	TGTGCCAGCAGTTACTCCCGGGGAGATCAGCCCCAGCATTTT
.	TRBV6-1	TRBJ1-4	.	CASSEIPGGGNEKLFF	TGTGCCAGCAGTGAAATCCCCGGGGGGGGAAATGAAAAACTGTTTTTT
TRBD1	TRBV9	TRBJ2-2	.	CASSARGQGETGELFF	TGTGCCAGCAGCGCGAGGGGACAGGGTGAGACCGGGGAGCTGTTTTTT
.	TRBV12-2	TRBJ1-5	.	CASRHKARKGMGNQPQHF	TGTGCAAGTCGACACAAAGCGAGGAAGGGGATGGGCAATCAGCCCCAGCATTTT
TRBD1	TRBV5-1	TRBJ1-4	few	CASSSGQAHEKLFF	TGCGCCAGCAGCTCGGGACAGGCCCATGAAAAACTGTTTTTT
TRBD1	TRBV3-1/TRBV3-2	TRBJ1-1	.	CASSQWETGDTEAFF	TGTGCCAGCAGCCAATGGGAGACAGGGGACACTGAAGCTTTCTTT
TRBD1	TRBV12-3/TRBV12-4	TRBJ1-2	.	CASSAGQGLGYTF	TGTGCCAGCAGTGCGGGACAGGGTCTTGGCTACACCTTC
.	TRBV9	TRBJ1-5	.	CASSQNQQGPQHF	TGTGCCAGCAGCCAAAACCAACAGGGGCCCCAGCATTTT
.	TRBV6-7	TRBJ2-5	.	CASSYDKTQYF	TGTGCCAGCAGTTACGACAAGACCCAGTACTTC
.	TRBV18	TRBJ2-5	.	CASSPLQETQYF	TGTGCCAGCTCACCGTTACAAGAGACCCAGTACTTC
TRBD1	TRBV9	TRBJ1-1	.	CASSPTQGVTEAFF	TGTGCCAGCAGCCCTACGCAGGGGGTCACTGAAGCTTTCTTT
.	TRBV7-8	TRBJ1-2	.	CASTRAGRYGYTF	TGTGCCAGCACCCGGGCAGGTCGCTATGGCTACACCTTC